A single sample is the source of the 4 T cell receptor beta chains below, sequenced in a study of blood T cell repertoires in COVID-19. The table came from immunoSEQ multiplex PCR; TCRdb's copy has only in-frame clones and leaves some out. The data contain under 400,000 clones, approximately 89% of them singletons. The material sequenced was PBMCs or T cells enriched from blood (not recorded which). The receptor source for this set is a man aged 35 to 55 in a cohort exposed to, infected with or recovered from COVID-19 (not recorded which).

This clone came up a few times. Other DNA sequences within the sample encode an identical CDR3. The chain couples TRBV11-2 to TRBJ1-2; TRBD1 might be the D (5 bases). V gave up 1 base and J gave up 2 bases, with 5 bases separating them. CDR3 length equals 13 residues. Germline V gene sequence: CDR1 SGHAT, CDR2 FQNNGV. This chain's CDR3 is CASSLGQNYGYTF. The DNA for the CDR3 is TGTGCCAGCAGCTTAGGACAGAACTATGGCTACACCTTC.

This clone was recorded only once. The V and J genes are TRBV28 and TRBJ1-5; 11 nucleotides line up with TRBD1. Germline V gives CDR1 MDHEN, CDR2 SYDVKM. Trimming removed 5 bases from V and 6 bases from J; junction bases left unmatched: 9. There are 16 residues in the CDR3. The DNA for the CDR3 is TGTGCCAGCAGTAGATGGACGGGACAGGGGGGTCAGCCCCAGCATTTT. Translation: CASSRWTGQGGQPQHF.

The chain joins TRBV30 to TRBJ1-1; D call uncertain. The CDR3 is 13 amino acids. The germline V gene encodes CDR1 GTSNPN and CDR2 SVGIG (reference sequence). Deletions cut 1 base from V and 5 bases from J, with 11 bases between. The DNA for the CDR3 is TGTGCCTGGAGTGCAAGCTCGGGGACTGAAGCTTTCTTT. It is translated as CAWSASSGTEAFF.

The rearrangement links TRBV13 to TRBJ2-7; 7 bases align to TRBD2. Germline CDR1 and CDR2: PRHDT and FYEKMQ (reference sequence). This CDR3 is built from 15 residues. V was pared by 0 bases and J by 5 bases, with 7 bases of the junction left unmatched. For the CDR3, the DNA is TGTGCCAGCAGCTTAGGACTAGCGAGGTCGGACGAGCAGTACTTC. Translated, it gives CASSLGLARSDEQYF. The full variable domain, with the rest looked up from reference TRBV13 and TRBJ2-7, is AAGVIQSPRHLIKEKRETATLKCYPIPRHDTVYWYQQGPGQDPQFLISFYEKMQSDKGSIPDRFSAQQFSDYHSELNMSSLELGDSALYFCASSLGLARSDEQYFGPGTRLTVT.